This TCR beta chain comes out of a study of T-cell memory formation after mild COVID-19. TCRdb itself ran the 5' RACE reads through MiXCR, one entry per CDR3 protein. The table has a few hundred thousand distinct CDR3 sequences, 21% seen once; the top ten hold about an eighth. This CDR3 region has 15 residues. Germline V gene sequence: CDR1 SNHLY, CDR2 FYNNEI. Trimming took off 6 bases at V and 3 bases at J, with 16 bases between the two ends. As regards this clonotype: Its specificity is unknown.

Notes on the study in general: CD4+ bias marked clones expanding day 15 to 37, unlike balanced contracting clones.

The chain carries TRBV2 and TRBJ2-3; TRBD1 or TRBD2 may be the D gene (5 bases each). The sequence was collected from an adult woman who had mild COVID-19 (a few samples of this study predate the infection). Cell type and time point are not known. The sample comprised PBMCs or a T cell subset sorted from them (not recorded which). The CDR3 sequence is CASRAGTQTTDTQYF. CDR3 in DNA: TGTGCCAGCAGAGCCGGGACGCAGACGACAGATACGCAGTATTTT.